A single sample gave rise to the 15 T cell receptor beta chains below, sequenced in a study of cytomegalovirus exposure and HLA in healthy donors (dated by TCRdb to 2015 to 2018). The library was generated by the immunoSEQ multiplex PCR assay. A mixture of 60 forward primers for TCR Vbeta segments and 13 reverse primers for TCR Jbeta segments was used in the multiplex PCR. TCRdb carries this immuneACCESS record with in-frame sequences only. Its versions omit some clonotypes, under half of them owing to an unresolved V gene in the studies checked, with the rest unexplained. A total of fewer than 200,000 clones appear in this sample, over 60% of them only once. The leading ten clones occupy about 1% of the sample. Sequencing was done on a sample of PBMCs. These receptors were obtained from a woman aged 50 to 60 in good health and CMV-seropositive.

The chain recombines TRBV5-1 with TRBJ1-4; 10 bases are shared with TRBD1. Germline trimming cut 2 bases from V and 0 bases from J; bases unmatched to any gene: 1. The CDR3 runs to 16 residues. Germline V gene data show CDR1 as SGHRS and CDR2 as YFSETQ. The CDR3 coding sequence is TGCGCCAGCAGCTTAGGACAGGGGGCAACTAATGAAAAACTGTTTTTT. Translating gives CASSLGQGATNEKLFF.

This chain links TRBV9 with TRBJ2-6, with D possibly TRBD1 on 5 matching bases. The CDR3 spans 16 residues. Germline loops: CDR1 SGDLS, CDR2 YYNGEE. Trimming stripped 0 bases from V and 4 bases from J, with 11 bases between. The CDR3, as DNA: TGTGCCAGCAGCGTAGTTGGCAGGGCCGGGGCCAACGTCCTGACTTTC. Its protein product is CASSVVGRAGANVLTF.

The V and J genes are TRBV19 and TRBJ1-1; 8 bases align to TRBD1. The CDR3 has 15 amino acids. Germline loops: CDR1 LNHDA, CDR2 SQIVND (reference sequence). The junction had 7 bases not matched to a gene; V was cut back by 3 bases and J by 4 bases. The CDR3 spells CASSIPWTGTTEAFF. In nucleotides, the CDR3 is TGTGCCAGTAGTATCCCTTGGACAGGGACCACTGAAGCTTTCTTT.

The genes are TRBV29-1 and TRBJ1-2, with unresolved D. CDR1 is SQVTM and CDR2 is ANQGSEA in the germline V gene. CDR3 size: 13 residues. The ends were cut back, 4 bases at V and 4 bases at J, with 13 bases in the middle. The CDR3 bases are TGCAGCGTTGGCGAAATGGTTCTCTATGGCTACACCTTC. This translates into CSVGEMVLYGYTF. The complete variable domain, with remaining parts taken from reference TRBV29-1 and TRBJ1-2, reads SAVISQKPSRDICQRGTSLTIQCQVDSQVTMMFWYRQQPGQSLTLIATANQGSEATYESGFVIDKFPISRPNLTFSTLTVSNMSPEDSSIYLCSVGEMVLYGYTFGSGTRLTVV.

The chain carries TRBV4-3 and TRBJ1-6; weak D call: TRBD1 (5 bases). The CDR3 runs to 15 residues. CDR1 LGHNA and CDR2 YSLEER come from the germline V gene. Between the trimmed V and J ends, which lost 5 bases and 10 bases, there was a span of 18 bases. CDR3 region: CASSSTGRVGSPLHF. CDR3 nucleotide sequence: TGCGCCAGCAGCTCCACAGGCAGGGTAGGCTCACCCCTCCACTTT.

This chain connects TRBV6-5 to TRBJ2-7; 7 bases align to TRBD2. V dropped 5 bases and J dropped 5; count of bases not matched to a gene: 12. The CDR3 contains 15 residues. Germline V CDR1 and CDR2: MNHEY, SVGAGI. The CDR3: CASSKTGGGAHEQYF. In nucleotides, the CDR3 is TGTGCCAGCAGTAAAACGGGAGGCGGGGCCCACGAGCAGTACTTC.

The count of this clone is one. The V gene is TRBV27, the J gene TRBJ2-5, with D possibly being TRBD2 (5 bases). The germline CDR1 and CDR2 sequences are MNHEY and SMNVEV (reference sequence). The CDR3 extends over 12 amino acids. The V gene lost 5 bases and the J gene lost 12 bases, with 16 bases spanning the gap. In DNA, the CDR3 is TGTGCCAGCAGTAGGGAGTCCGGGCCAAAGTACTTC. Encoded protein: CASSRESGPKYF.

The chain joins TRBV10-2 to TRBJ1-2; weak D call: TRBD1 (6 bases). From germline, CDR1 is WSHSY and CDR2 SAAADI. V was shortened by 0 bases and J by 7 bases, with 18 bases between the two germline ends. The CDR3 spans 16 residues. The CDR3 DNA reads as TGCGCCAGCAGTGAGTCCGGGGGGCGATCACTTAGTGGCTACACCTTC. It encodes CASSESGGRSLSGYTF.

This chain joins TRBV28 and TRBJ1-4; 8 positions match TRBD1. The CDR3 has 18 residues. V lost 7 bases, J lost 2 bases, and 15 bases stayed unmatched. Germline-derived CDR1 and CDR2 are MDHEN and SYDVKM. The CDR3 spells CASTPRFGQGSTNEKLFF. The DNA of the CDR3 is TGTGCCAGCACCCCTAGGTTTGGACAGGGATCCACTAATGAAAAACTGTTTTTT.

The V call is TRBV5-1, the J call TRBJ2-7; tentative D call: TRBD2 (6 bases). The CDR3 covers 14 residues. Trimming removed 1 base at V and 0 bases at J, with 8 bases between. From germline, CDR1 is SGHRS and CDR2 YFSETQ. The CDR3, as DNA: TGCGCCAGCAGCTTGCGGGGGAACTCCTACGAGCAGTACTTC. It is translated as CASSLRGNSYEQYF.

The J gene is TRBJ2-4, the V gene TRBV4-1, with TRBD2 as a possible D gene (6 bases). From germline, CDR1 is MGHRA and CDR2 YSYEKL. V gave up 1 base and J gave up 8 bases, with 15 bases separating them. This CDR3 contains 15 residues. In DNA form, the CDR3 reads TGCGCCAGCAGCCAAGGACTAGGGGAGAGGTACATTCAGTACTTC. Amino acids: CASSQGLGERYIQYF.

V usage is TRBV5-4 and J usage is TRBJ1-2; D call uncertain. In germline, CDR1 is SGHNT, CDR2 YYREEE (reference sequence). V was pared by 2 bases and J by 4 bases, with 18 bases between. This CDR3 has 16 amino acids. The CDR3 nucleotides are TGTGCCAGCAGCTTTCGCCTGGGCCAGGAAGGCTATGGCTACACCTTC. Residues: CASSFRLGQEGYGYTF.

About this clone itself: One end of the junction fails to match germline, which may point to a read error. V usage is TRBV4-3 and J usage is TRBJ1-2; 9 nucleotides match TRBD1. CDR1 and CDR2 (germline): LGHNA, YSLEER. The length of the CDR3 is 14 residues. Here the CDR3 reads CASSLAVGTGHPKF. The CDR3 nucleotides read TGCGCCAGCAGCCTCGCGGTTGGGACAGGGCATCCCAAATTC.

This clone was observed a single time. This rearrangement joins TRBV23-1 to TRBJ2-6, with TRBD1 identical over 7 bases. TRBV23-1 belongs to the ORF category, with a function that is uncertain. The length of the CDR3 is 19 residues. With V trimmed by 6 bases and J by 0 bases, 14 bases remained unmatched. The CDR3 spells CASSDMDRIDNSGANVLTF. CDR3 bases: TGCGCCAGCAGCGACATGGACAGGATAGACAACTCTGGGGCCAACGTCCTGACTTTC.

J is TRBJ1-4 and V is TRBV28; D gene unclear. The germline V gene encodes CDR1 MDHEN and CDR2 SYDVKM. Trimming removed 6 bases from V and 7 bases from J, with 21 bases in between. This CDR3 comprises 16 residues. CDR3 sequence: CASSSIGVGRGEKLFF. CDR3 DNA sequence: TGTGCCAGCAGCTCCATCGGGGTGGGTCGCGGTGAAAAACTGTTTTTT.